The present T cell receptor beta chain was sequenced within a study of CD8 T cells in Susac syndrome. TCR beta was sequenced from blood CD8+ and CD4+ T cells. Healthy donors matched for age and sex were used as controls. CD8+ and CD4+ T cells were negatively isolated; TEMRA cells were FACS-enriched. Germline loops: CDR1 DFQATT, CDR2 SNEGSKA (reference sequence). This CDR3 spans 15 amino acids. Between the trimmed V and J ends, which lost 3 bases and 0 bases, there was a span of 13 bases. It was with random hexamers that 0.5 to 1 ug RNA was reverse transcribed. An immunoSEQ multiplex PCR amplified TCR beta CDR3 over 54 Vbeta and 13 Jbeta. TCRdb itself ran the immunoSEQ multiplex PCR reads through MiXCR, one entry per CDR3 protein. The repertoire holds under 200,000 distinct CDR3 sequences, with around 94% as singletons.

This chain joins TRBV20-1 and TRBJ2-3; no clear D. The sequence was collected from a human donor in good health. Specimen: CD4+ T cells from PBMCs. CDR3 in amino acids: CSASPSGRSTDTQYF. In DNA, the CDR3 is TGCAGTGCTAGTCCCTCAGGTCGTAGCACAGATACGCAGTATTTT.